This T cell receptor (beta chain) was sequenced during a study of shared clonotypes between healthy human individuals. Assay execution took place at the deep level. The table came from immunoSEQ multiplex PCR; TCRdb's copy has only in-frame clones and leaves some out. The data contain over 1.4 million clones, roughly 95% of them singletons. On this clone itself: The antigen is not known.

There were only Caucasian adults among the donors, and all lived in Nashville, Tennessee. Study-wide findings and caveats: The four-donor shared clonotypes exceeded non-shared clonotypes in generation probability, with non-shared ones scoring lower. Read depth was anticipated to influence clonotype sharing among donors.

This TCR derives from a man aged 30 to 45 in good health. Sequencing was done on a sample of naive CD4+ T cells sorted from blood. Described subset: CD45RA+ positively selected.

CDR3 sequence (DNA): TGCAGCGTTGAAGGGAGCGGGAGACAGGAGACCCAGTACTTC. Translation gives CSVEGSGRQETQYF. This chain links TRBV29-1 with TRBJ2-5; 8 nucleotides align to TRBD2. The CDR3 loop spans 14 amino acids. Germline lookup yields CDR1 SQVTM and CDR2 ANQGSEA. V lost 1 base, J lost 5 bases, and 6 bases stayed unmatched.